The 11 T cell receptor beta chains in this list originate from one sample, sequenced in a study of blood T cell repertoires in COVID-19. Using immunoSEQ multiplex PCR, the repertoire was profiled, and TCRdb retains in-frame clones only, with some absent. The sample has tens of thousands of clones, more than 80% seen once. The sample taken for sequencing was peripheral blood. The receptors here all came from a woman aged 65 to 85 with acute or convalescent COVID-19.

V usage is TRBV5-1 and J usage is TRBJ1-6; perhaps TRBD1 as D (6 bases). Germline loops: CDR1 SGHRS, CDR2 YFSETQ. This CDR3 is 14 amino acids long. Trimming took 5 bases from V and 7 from J, leaving 13 bases between them. CDR3 in amino acids: CASRPTGGNSPLHF. CDR3 nucleotides: TGCGCCAGCAGGCCGACAGGCGGCAATTCACCCCTCCACTTT.

This sequence joins TRBV11-3 and TRBJ1-6; D is unresolved. Trimming took 5 bases from V and 0 from J, leaving 5 bases between them. This CDR3 region has 14 residues. CDR1 is SGHNT and CDR2 is YENEEA in the germline V gene. The CDR3 region is CASSHYSYNSPLHF. Written as DNA, the CDR3 is TGTGCCAGCAGCCACTACTCCTATAATTCACCCCTCCACTTT.

This chain joins TRBV7-9 and TRBJ2-2; no clear D gene. CDR3 length: 12 amino acids. Deletions cut 1 base from V and 11 bases from J, with 8 bases between. Germline V CDR1 and CDR2: SEHNR, FQNEAQ (reference sequence). CDR3: CASSLGGVELFF. For the CDR3, the DNA is TGTGCCAGCAGCTTAGGAGGTGTAGAGCTGTTTTTT. Together with reference TRBV7-9 and TRBJ2-2, the CDR3 gives the full variable domain: DTGVSQNPRHKITKRGQNVTFRCDPISEHNRLYWYRQTLGQGPEFLTYFQNEAQLEKSRLLSDRFSAERPKGSFSTLEIQRTEQGDSAMYLCASSLGGVELFFGEGSRLTVL.

The genes are TRBV4-1 and TRBJ2-3; a weak D match, TRBD2 (5 bases). The CDR3 contains 15 residues. V was cut by 1 base and J by 5 bases, with 13 bases left in between. CDR1 is MGHRA and CDR2 is YSYEKL in the germline V gene. The CDR3 DNA follows: TGCGCCAGCAGCCAAGTAGGACCCAGCGGAGATACGCAGTATTTT. Translated: CASSQVGPSGDTQYF.

The rearrangement joins TRBV4-1 to TRBJ1-1; D remains unclear. V lost 4 bases and J 5 bases, leaving 17 bases between the germline ends. Germline lookup yields CDR1 MGHRA and CDR2 YSYEKL. The CDR3 consists of 15 residues. CDR3 residues: CASSPRENIGTEAFF. The CDR3 nucleotides read TGCGCCAGCAGCCCTAGGGAGAACATAGGGACTGAAGCTTTCTTT.

V gene TRBV19 combines with J gene TRBJ1-1, with 8 nucleotides matching TRBD1. The V gene's germline CDR1 is LNHDA and CDR2 SQIVND (reference sequence). This CDR3 has 15 amino acids. The V gene end was trimmed by 5 bases and the J gene end by 10 bases; junction bases not matched to a gene: 15. Written as DNA, the CDR3 is TGTGCCAGTAGTCGCCCTCAGGGGGCCCCCTTTGTAGCTTTCTTT. Encoded protein: CASSRPQGAPFVAFF.

This clone came up a few times. The CDR3 reads CASSQEMGDRGKGYTF. CDR3 nucleotide sequence: TGTGCCAGCAGCCAAGAAATGGGAGACAGGGGTAAGGGCTACACCTTC. The chain uses TRBV4-2 and TRBJ1-2; 8 bases match TRBD1. In germline, CDR1 is LGHNA, CDR2 YNFKEQ. The V segment lost 0 bases and the J segment 8 bases; nucleotides outside the gene matches: 11. This CDR3 has 16 residues.

The chain combines TRBV7-3 with TRBJ2-3, with 10 bases lining up with TRBD2. This CDR3 is 16 amino acids long. Germline V lookup: CDR1 SGHTA, CDR2 FQGTGA. The trim removed 2 bases at V and 1 base at J, leaving 3 bases unmatched. As DNA, the CDR3 is TGTGCCAGCAGCTTACGTCTAGCGGGGGGCACAGATACGCAGTATTTT. Translated, it gives CASSLRLAGGTDTQYF.

This sequence joins TRBV10-3 and TRBJ2-7; 7 nucleotides match TRBD2. Germline CDR1 is ENHRY and CDR2 is SYGVKD. CDR3 length: 14 amino acids. V was clipped by 6 bases and J by 6 bases; unmatched bases: 11. This CDR3 is CAIRVPGDYSEQYF. CDR3 nucleotide sequence: TGTGCCATCAGAGTACCCGGGGACTACTCCGAGCAGTACTTC.

The table lists this clone with a few counts. V and J are TRBV19 and TRBJ1-1; D unresolved. The CDR3 runs to 14 residues. CDR1 and CDR2 (germline): LNHDA, SQIVND (reference sequence). With 6 bases removed from V and 4 bases from J, the gap between germline ends came to 15 bases. As DNA, the CDR3 is TGTGCCAGTAGCGAGAGGCATCCCAGCACTGAAGCTTTCTTT. This translates into CASSERHPSTEAFF.

The genes are TRBV6-5 and TRBJ1-5; 7 bases line up with TRBD1. The CDR3 is 15 amino acids. Germline trimming cut 7 bases from V and 0 bases from J; bases unmatched to any gene: 6. Looked up from germline, CDR1 is MNHEY and CDR2 is SVGAGI. The CDR3 loop reads CASKITGASNQPQHF. As DNA, the CDR3 is TGTGCCAGCAAAATCACAGGGGCTAGCAATCAGCCCCAGCATTTT.